The 19 T cell receptor beta chains presented below share a single source sample, sequenced in a study of blood T cell repertoires in COVID-19 (TCRdb year 2020). The library was produced with the immunoSEQ multiplex PCR assay. Not all clones reach the TCRdb copy of this immuneACCESS table, which keeps in-frame sequences only. Checked studies attribute under half of the gap to unresolved V genes and leave the rest unexplained. The sample table contains 120,000 or so clones; only one count was recorded for approximately 80% of them. Clones ranked in the top ten supply approximately 10% of the sample. Sequenced: peripheral blood. Receptor source: a man between 60 and 70 years old with acute or convalescent COVID-19.

Concerning this clone itself: The sample has other DNA sequences that encode this CDR3 too. The rearrangement joins TRBV5-1 to TRBJ1-4; TRBD1 matches 7 bases. Per the germline V gene, CDR1 is SGHRS and CDR2 is YFSETQ. J lost 5 bases, V lost 4 bases, and 2 bases had no gene match. The CDR3 sequence is 13 residues long. In DNA, the CDR3 is TGCGCCAGCAGCCCGGGACAGAATGAAAAACTGTTTTTT. Translation: CASSPGQNEKLFF.

The rearrangement links TRBV27 to TRBJ1-1, with 8 bases identical to TRBD1. Germline CDR1 and CDR2: MNHEY and SMNVEV (reference sequence). CDR3 length: 16 residues. J gave up 1 base and V 6 bases, and 10 bases lay outside the gene matches. CDR3 nucleotide sequence: TGTGCCAGCAGCTTGGACAGGGCTTCAGGGAACACTGAAGCTTTCTTT. It yields the protein CASSLDRASGNTEAFF.

This sequence joins TRBV6-4 and TRBJ2-1, with TRBD2 matching over 10 bases. This CDR3 region has 15 residues. CDR1 MRHNA and CDR2 SNTAGT come from the germline V gene. The V gene end was trimmed by 8 bases and the J gene end by 4 bases; junction bases not matched to a gene: 8. CDR3 bases: TGTGCCAGCGGGTCTAGCGGGAGCGGTTACAATGAGCAGTTCTTC. Translated: CASGSSGSGYNEQFF.

The rearrangement joins TRBV19 to TRBJ2-1; TRBD2 aligns across 9 bases. The germline gives CDR1 LNHDA, CDR2 SQIVND (reference sequence). V trimming: 2 bases; J trimming: 4 bases; junction bases outside the gene matches: 15. The CDR3 runs 19 residues. CDR3 DNA: TGTGCCAGTAGTATATCGGGGTTTGGTAGCGGGGGACCTTACAATGAGCAGTTCTTC. It codes for CASSISGFGSGGPYNEQFF.

The chain couples TRBV2 to TRBJ2-3, with D possibly being TRBD2 (7 bases). CDR1 and CDR2 (germline): SNHLY, FYNNEI. With 2 bases removed from V and 0 bases from J, the gap between germline ends came to 15 bases. The CDR3 extends over 17 amino acids. CDR3: CASSEWGGRTSTDTQYF. The CDR3 DNA follows: TGTGCCAGCAGTGAATGGGGGGGGCGGACTAGCACAGATACGCAGTATTTT.

The chain combines TRBV9 with TRBJ2-7; D is uncertain. The CDR3 sequence is 15 residues long. V was clipped by 0 bases and J by 0 bases, with 10 bases between them. Germline values: CDR1 SGDLS, CDR2 YYNGEE. The CDR3 spells CASSVAPTSSYEQYF. The CDR3, as DNA: TGTGCCAGCAGCGTAGCCCCCACAAGCTCCTACGAGCAGTACTTC. Full variable domain (missing parts from reference TRBV9 and TRBJ2-7): DSGVTQTPKHLITATGQRVTLRCSPRSGDLSVYWYQQSLDQGLQFLIQYYNGEERAKGNILERFSAQQFPDLHSELNLSSLELGDSALYFCASSVAPTSSYEQYFGPGTRLTVT.

The chain carries TRBV9 and TRBJ1-3; 7 positions agree with TRBD1. Germline V gives CDR1 SGDLS, CDR2 YYNGEE. The junction had 1 base not matched to a gene; V was cut back by 3 bases and J by 1 base. The CDR3 covers 14 residues. This CDR3 is CASSARGSGNTIYF. CDR3 DNA: TGTGCCAGCAGCGCCAGGGGGTCTGGAAACACCATATATTTT.

This clone was seen a single time. The chain's CDR3 is CASSITGTGGYTF. Here the CDR3 DNA reads TGTGCCAGTAGTATTACCGGGACAGGGGGCTACACCTTC. The chain is built from TRBV19 and TRBJ1-2; 9 nucleotides line up with TRBD1. The CDR3 is made up of 13 amino acids. With V trimmed by 3 bases and J by 8 bases, 4 bases remained unmatched. Germline assignment: CDR1 LNHDA and CDR2 SQIVND (reference sequence).

The chain couples TRBV29-1 to TRBJ1-4; D not certain. The CDR3 extends over 13 amino acids. V was shortened by 0 bases and J by 8 bases, with 10 bases between the two germline ends. Germline V gives CDR1 SQVTM, CDR2 ANQGSEA. DNA of the CDR3: TGCAGCGTTGAAGACCTGGGGAGAGAAAAACTGTTTTTT. Residues: CSVEDLGREKLFF.

V gene TRBV28 combines with J gene TRBJ1-1, with 7 bases identical to TRBD1. CDR1 MDHEN and CDR2 SYDVKM come from the germline V gene. The V segment lost 4 bases and the J segment 0 bases; nucleotides outside the gene matches: 11. This CDR3 is 17 amino acids long. DNA of the CDR3: TGTGCCAGCAGTTCCCCTGGGGACAGCGCTTTGAACACTGAAGCTTTCTTT. Amino acid sequence: CASSSPGDSALNTEAFF.

This chain connects TRBV6-5 to TRBJ1-5; 9 nucleotides align to TRBD1. V gave up 8 bases and J gave up 4 bases; unmatched junction bases: 6. Germline assignment: CDR1 MNHEY and CDR2 SVGAGI. The CDR3 covers 14 residues. CDR3 DNA sequence: TGTGCCAGCTCGGACAGGGGACCAAATCAGCCCCAGCATTTT. As protein: CASSDRGPNQPQHF.

This chain links TRBV19 with TRBJ2-1; D uncertain. Germline CDR1 is LNHDA and CDR2 is SQIVND (reference sequence). The CDR3 spans 14 residues. Trimming removed 7 bases from V and 1 base from J, with 11 bases in between. The CDR3 protein is CASKEYASYNEQFF. In DNA form, the CDR3 reads TGTGCCAGTAAGGAGTACGCTTCCTACAATGAGCAGTTCTTC.

The chain carries TRBV6-5 and TRBJ1-1, with 7 bases aligning to TRBD1. The CDR3 sequence is 14 residues long. The J segment lost 8 bases and the V segment lost 9 bases, leaving 15 bases of the junction unmatched. Germline V CDR1 and CDR2: MNHEY, SVGAGI. The CDR3 sequence: CASFRARQGDEAFF. The CDR3 DNA is TGTGCCAGTTTCCGAGCTAGGCAGGGGGACGAAGCTTTCTTT.

The V gene is TRBV12-3 or TRBV12-4, the J gene TRBJ1-1; D is perhaps TRBD1 (6 bases). V lost 2 bases and J 4 bases, leaving 8 bases between the germline ends. The length of the CDR3 is 13 residues. This CDR3 is CASSLQGGTEAFF. The CDR3 DNA sequence: TGTGCCAGCAGTTTACAAGGGGGCACTGAAGCTTTCTTT.

The chain recombines TRBV2 with TRBJ2-6; D is possibly TRBD1 (6 bases). Trimming removed 5 bases from V and 2 bases from J, with 10 bases in between. This CDR3 is 15 amino acids long. CDR1 is SNHLY and CDR2 is FYNNEI in the germline V gene. The DNA for the CDR3 is TGTGCCAGCAGTTTTCAGGGGCCTGGGGCCAACGTCCTGACTTTC. Its translation is CASSFQGPGANVLTF.

This clone was seen once. V usage is TRBV4-2 and J usage is TRBJ2-7; TRBD1 matches 7 bases. The CDR3 length is 14 residues. The junction had 8 bases not matched to a gene; V was cut back by 4 bases and J by 5 bases. From germline, CDR1 is LGHNA and CDR2 YNFKEQ. This chain's CDR3 is CASSPVEGADEQYF. DNA of the CDR3: TGTGCCAGCAGCCCGGTAGAGGGGGCCGACGAGCAGTACTTC.

The CDR3 here is CASGRGGGQPQHF. As DNA, the CDR3 is TGTGCTAGTGGCCGAGGGGGCGGTCAGCCCCAGCATTTT. V gene TRBV12-5 combines with J gene TRBJ1-5, with TRBD1 matching 7 bases. The germline V gene has CDR1 LGHNT and CDR2 FRNRAP. CDR3 length: 13 residues. Trimming cost V 6 bases and J 6 bases; bases outside gene matches: 5.

The chain employs TRBV10-1 and TRBJ1-5, with 10 bases matching TRBD1. Germline CDR1 and CDR2: WNHNN and SYGVQD (reference sequence). There are 14 residues in the CDR3. Unmatched junction bases numbered 3, after V lost 5 bases and J lost 5 bases. This CDR3 reads CASSPGQGDQPQHF. CDR3 nucleotides: TGCGCCAGCAGTCCCGGACAGGGGGATCAGCCCCAGCATTTT.

This chain joins TRBV4-1 and TRBJ1-5, with TRBD1 matching over 9 bases. The CDR3 covers 15 residues. Germline assignment: CDR1 MGHRA and CDR2 YSYEKL. V lost 3 bases, J lost 6 bases, and 6 bases stayed unmatched. Written as DNA, the CDR3 is TGCGCCAGCAGCCACCGAGGACAGGGGACTCAGCCCCAGCATTTT. It codes for CASSHRGQGTQPQHF.